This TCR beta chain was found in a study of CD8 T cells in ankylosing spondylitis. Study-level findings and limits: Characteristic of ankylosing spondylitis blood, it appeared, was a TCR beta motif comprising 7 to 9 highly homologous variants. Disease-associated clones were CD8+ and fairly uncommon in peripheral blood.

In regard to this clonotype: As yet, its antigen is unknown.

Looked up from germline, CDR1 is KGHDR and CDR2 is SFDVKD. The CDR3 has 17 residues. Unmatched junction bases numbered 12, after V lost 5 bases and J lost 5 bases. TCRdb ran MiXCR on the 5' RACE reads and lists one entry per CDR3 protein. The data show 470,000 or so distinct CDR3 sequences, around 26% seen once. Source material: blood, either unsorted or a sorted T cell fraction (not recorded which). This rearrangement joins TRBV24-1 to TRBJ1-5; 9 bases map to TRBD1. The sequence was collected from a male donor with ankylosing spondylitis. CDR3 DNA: TGTGCCACCAGTGCCAGCCGGGACAGGGCTTTTGATCAGCCCCAGCATTTT. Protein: CATSASRDRAFDQPQHF.